These 8 T cell receptor beta chains were sequenced from one sample in a study of blood T cell repertoires in COVID-19. TCRdb keeps only in-frame clones here, not all; method: immunoSEQ multiplex PCR. The repertoire holds 300,000 to 450,000 clones, around 87% seen once, with 2.3% in the top ten. The sequenced sample consisted of peripheral blood. All receptors derive from an older woman with COVID-19, enrolled during active disease.

The J gene is TRBJ1-6, the V gene TRBV11-2; no reliable D call. This CDR3 is built from 15 residues. Germline CDR1 and CDR2: SGHAT and FQNNGV. V gave up 5 bases and J gave up 6 bases, with 14 bases separating them. This CDR3 is CASSPDRVGNSPLHF. The CDR3 DNA reads TGTGCCAGCAGCCCTGACCGGGTGGGTAATTCACCCCTCCACTTT.

The V and J genes are TRBV15 and TRBJ2-7; D unresolved. Germline V gives CDR1 LNHNV, CDR2 YYDKDF (reference sequence). The CDR3 consists of 15 residues. V dropped 5 bases and J dropped 3 bases, with 17 bases sitting between them. Written as DNA, the CDR3 is TGTGCCACCAGCTCTTTCCAGGAATTGAGCTACGAGCAGTACTTC. This codes for CATSSFQELSYEQYF.

V gene TRBV28 combines with J gene TRBJ2-3; 9 bases map to TRBD2. The CDR3 totals 16 residues. The ends lost 2 bases at V and 1 base at J; junction bases unmatched: 4. Per germline, CDR1 MDHEN and CDR2 SYDVKM. CDR3: CASSLGVAGGTDTQYF. The CDR3 bases are TGTGCCAGCAGTTTAGGTGTAGCGGGGGGCACAGATACGCAGTATTTT.

This rearrangement joins TRBV11-3 to TRBJ2-3; 12 bases agree with TRBD2. Unmatched junction bases numbered 3, after V lost 5 bases and J lost 0 bases. Germline V gene sequence: CDR1 SGHNT, CDR2 YENEEA. The CDR3 length is 16 residues. Here the CDR3 reads CASSKGLAGSTDTQYF. The CDR3 DNA reads as TGTGCCAGCAGCAAAGGACTAGCGGGGAGCACAGATACGCAGTATTTT.

This clone was counted a single time. The chain uses TRBV5-6 and TRBJ2-3; 12 bases are shared with TRBD2. Germline CDR1 SGHDT, CDR2 YYEEEE. Trimming took 0 bases from V and 2 from J; bases not matched to a gene: 1. The CDR3 is 16 amino acids. DNA of the CDR3: TGTGCCAGCAGCTTGGCTAGCGGGGGGGCCACAGATACGCAGTATTTT. Its translation: CASSLASGGATDTQYF.

This chain links TRBV11-2 with TRBJ2-3, with 15 bases identical to TRBD2. CDR3 length: 15 amino acids. After removal of 4 bases from V and 6 bases from J, the junction contained 2 bases not matched to a gene. The germline CDR1 and CDR2 sequences are SGHAT and FQNNGV. The CDR3 reads CASSWTSGGVDTQYF. As DNA, the CDR3 is TGTGCCAGCAGCTGGACTAGCGGGGGGGTGGATACGCAGTATTTT.

The CDR3 DNA is TGCGCCAGCAGCCTAGGACACCGTAACTATGGCTACACCTTC. It yields the protein CASSLGHRNYGYTF. The rearrangement joins TRBV4-1 to TRBJ1-2; D may be TRBD1 (5 bases). The CDR3 covers 14 residues. V was clipped by 4 bases and J by 1 base, with 10 bases between them. CDR1 and CDR2 (germline): MGHRA, YSYEKL.

The chain uses TRBV6-5 and TRBJ1-5; 8 nucleotides agree with TRBD1. CDR1 MNHEY and CDR2 SVGAGI come from the germline V gene. J lost 4 bases, V lost 6 bases, and 8 bases had no gene match. CDR3 length: 15 residues. The CDR3 coding sequence is TGTGCCAGCAGAAGGGGGACAGGTGGGAATCAGCCCCAGCATTTT. Protein sequence: CASRRGTGGNQPQHF.